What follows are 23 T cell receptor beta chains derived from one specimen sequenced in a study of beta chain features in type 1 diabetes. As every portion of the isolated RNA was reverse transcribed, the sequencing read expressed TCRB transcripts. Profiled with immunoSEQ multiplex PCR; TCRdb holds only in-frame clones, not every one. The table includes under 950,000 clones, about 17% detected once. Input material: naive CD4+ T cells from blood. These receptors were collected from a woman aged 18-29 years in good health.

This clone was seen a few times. CDR3: CASRGQTNEKLFF. In DNA form, the CDR3 reads TGCGCCAGCCGAGGACAAACTAATGAAAAACTGTTTTTT. This sequence joins TRBV4-3 and TRBJ1-4; D is perhaps TRBD1 (5 bases). This CDR3 is 13 amino acids long. With 8 bases removed from V and 1 base from J, the gap between germline ends came to 8 bases. Germline CDR1 LGHNA, CDR2 YSLEER.

In DNA, the CDR3 is TGCGCCAGCAGCCCGGCGGGTGCGGGACAGGGAAACAATGAGCAGTTCTTC. Protein: CASSPAGAGQGNNEQFF. The chain has TRBV4-3 and TRBJ2-1, with 9 bases that match TRBD1. The CDR3 runs 17 residues. Germline CDR1 reads LGHNA; CDR2 reads YSLEER. V was clipped by 4 bases and J by 5 bases; unmatched bases: 12.

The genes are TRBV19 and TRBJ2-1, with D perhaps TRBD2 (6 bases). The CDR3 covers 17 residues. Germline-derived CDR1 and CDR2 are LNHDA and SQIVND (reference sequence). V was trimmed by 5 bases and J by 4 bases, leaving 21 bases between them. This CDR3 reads CASSARALAKFYNEQFF. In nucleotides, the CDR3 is TGTGCCAGTAGTGCCCGGGCGCTAGCGAAATTTTACAATGAGCAGTTCTTC.

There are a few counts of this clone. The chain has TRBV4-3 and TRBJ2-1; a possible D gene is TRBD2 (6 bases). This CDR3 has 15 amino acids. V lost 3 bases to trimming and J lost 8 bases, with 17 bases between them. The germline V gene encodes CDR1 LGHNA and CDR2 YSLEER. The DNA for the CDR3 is TGCGCCAGCAGCCACCCCGGAGGGCCTTCGGATGAGCAGTTCTTC. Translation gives CASSHPGGPSDEQFF.

The CDR3 is CASSISNTGELFF. In DNA, the CDR3 is TGTGCCAGCAGCATCTCGAACACCGGGGAGCTGTTTTTT. This chain uses TRBV7-3 with TRBJ2-2, with D unclear. V lost 5 bases and J 0 bases, leaving 4 bases between the germline ends. The germline gives CDR1 SGHTA, CDR2 FQGTGA. There are 13 residues in the CDR3.

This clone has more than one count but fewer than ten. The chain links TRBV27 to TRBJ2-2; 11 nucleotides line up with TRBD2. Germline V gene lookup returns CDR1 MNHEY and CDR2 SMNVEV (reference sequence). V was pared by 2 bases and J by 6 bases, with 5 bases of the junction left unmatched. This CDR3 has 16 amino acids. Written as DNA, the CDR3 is TGTGCCAGCAGTTTACGACTAGCGGGAAGTGCCGGGGAGCTGTTTTTT. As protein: CASSLRLAGSAGELFF.

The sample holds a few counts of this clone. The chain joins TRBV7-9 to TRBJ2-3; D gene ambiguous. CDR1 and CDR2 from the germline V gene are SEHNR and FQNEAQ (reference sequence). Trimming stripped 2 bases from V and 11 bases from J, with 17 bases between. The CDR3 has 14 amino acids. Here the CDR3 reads CASSLSGLYGLQYF. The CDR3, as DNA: TGTGCCAGCAGCTTATCCGGGCTTTATGGGCTGCAGTATTTT.

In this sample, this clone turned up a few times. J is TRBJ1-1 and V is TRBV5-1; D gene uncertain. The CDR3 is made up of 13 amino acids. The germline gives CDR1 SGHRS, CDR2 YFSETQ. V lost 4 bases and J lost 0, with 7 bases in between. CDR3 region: CASSLDLNTEAFF. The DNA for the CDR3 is TGCGCCAGCAGCCTCGACCTGAACACTGAAGCTTTCTTT. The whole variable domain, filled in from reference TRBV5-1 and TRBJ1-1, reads KAGVTQTPRYLIKTRGQQVTLSCSPISGHRSVSWYQQTPGQGLQFLFEYFSETQRNKGNFPGRFSGRQFSNSRSEMNVSTLELGDSALYLCASSLDLNTEAFFGQGTRLTVV.

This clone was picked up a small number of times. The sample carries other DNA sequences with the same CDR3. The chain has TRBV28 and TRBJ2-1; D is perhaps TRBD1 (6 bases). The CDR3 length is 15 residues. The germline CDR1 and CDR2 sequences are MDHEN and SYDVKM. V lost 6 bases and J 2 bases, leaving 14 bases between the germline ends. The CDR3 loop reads CASSPAGGPYNEQFF. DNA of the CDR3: TGTGCCAGCAGCCCTGCTGGGGGCCCCTACAATGAGCAGTTCTTC.

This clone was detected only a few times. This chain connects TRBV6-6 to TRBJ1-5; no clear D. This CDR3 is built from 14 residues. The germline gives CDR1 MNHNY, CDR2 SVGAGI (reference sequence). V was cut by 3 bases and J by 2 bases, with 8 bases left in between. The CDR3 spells CASSYTSGNQPQHF. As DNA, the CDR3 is TGTGCCAGCAGTTATACATCAGGCAATCAGCCCCAGCATTTT.

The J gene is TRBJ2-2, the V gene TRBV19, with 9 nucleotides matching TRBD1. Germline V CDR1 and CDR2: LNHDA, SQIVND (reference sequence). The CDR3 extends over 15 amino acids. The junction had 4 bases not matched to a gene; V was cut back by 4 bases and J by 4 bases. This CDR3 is CASSRGDRATGELFF. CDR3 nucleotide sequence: TGTGCCAGTAGTAGGGGGGACAGGGCCACCGGGGAGCTGTTTTTT.

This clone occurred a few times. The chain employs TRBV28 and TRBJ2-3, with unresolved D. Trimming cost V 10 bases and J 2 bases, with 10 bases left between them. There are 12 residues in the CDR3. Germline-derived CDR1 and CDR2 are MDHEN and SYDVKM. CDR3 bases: TGTGCCACCGACTCAAACACAGATACGCAGTATTTT. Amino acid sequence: CATDSNTDTQYF.

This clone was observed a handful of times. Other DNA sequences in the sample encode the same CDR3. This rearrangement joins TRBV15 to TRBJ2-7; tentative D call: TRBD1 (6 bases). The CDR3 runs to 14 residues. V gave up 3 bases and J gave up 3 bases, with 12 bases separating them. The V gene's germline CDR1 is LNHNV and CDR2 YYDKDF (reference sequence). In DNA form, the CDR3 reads TGTGCCACCAGCAGGGGCGGACAGAACTACGAGCAGTACTTC. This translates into CATSRGGQNYEQYF.

CDR3 loop: CASSLGGTYEKLFF. The CDR3 DNA follows: TGTGCCAGCAGCTTGGGGGGCACATATGAAAAACTGTTTTTT. The gene calls are TRBV7-9 and TRBJ1-4; perhaps TRBD1 as D (6 bases). Germline loops: CDR1 SEHNR, CDR2 FQNEAQ (reference sequence). Trimming shortened V by 3 bases and J by 6 bases, and 11 bases separated the two germline ends. The CDR3 extends over 14 amino acids.

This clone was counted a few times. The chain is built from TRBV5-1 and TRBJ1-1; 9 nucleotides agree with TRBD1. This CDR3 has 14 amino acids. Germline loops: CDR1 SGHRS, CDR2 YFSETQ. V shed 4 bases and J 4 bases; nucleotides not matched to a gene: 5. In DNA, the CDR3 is TGCGCCAGCAGCAAAGAGGGACAGGGCACTGAAGCTTTCTTT. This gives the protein CASSKEGQGTEAFF.

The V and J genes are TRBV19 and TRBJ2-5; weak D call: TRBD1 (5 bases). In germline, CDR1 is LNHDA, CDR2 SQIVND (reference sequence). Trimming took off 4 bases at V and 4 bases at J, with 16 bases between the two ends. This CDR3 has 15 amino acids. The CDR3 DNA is TGTGCCAGTAGTACTACCAACGGGCAGGGAGAGACCCAGTACTTC. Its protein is CASSTTNGQGETQYF.

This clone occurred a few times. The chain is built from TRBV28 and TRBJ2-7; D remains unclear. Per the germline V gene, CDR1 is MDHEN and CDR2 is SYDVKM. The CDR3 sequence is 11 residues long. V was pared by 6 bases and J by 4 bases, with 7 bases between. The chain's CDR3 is CASSLKYEQYF. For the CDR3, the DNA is TGTGCCAGCAGCCTAAAGTACGAGCAGTACTTC.

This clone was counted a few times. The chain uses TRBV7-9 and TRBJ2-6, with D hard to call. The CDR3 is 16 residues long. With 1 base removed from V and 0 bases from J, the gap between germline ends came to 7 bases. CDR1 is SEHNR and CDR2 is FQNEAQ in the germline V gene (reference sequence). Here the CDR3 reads CASSLELSSGANVLTF. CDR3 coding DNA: TGTGCCAGCAGCTTAGAACTTTCCTCTGGGGCCAACGTCCTGACTTTC.

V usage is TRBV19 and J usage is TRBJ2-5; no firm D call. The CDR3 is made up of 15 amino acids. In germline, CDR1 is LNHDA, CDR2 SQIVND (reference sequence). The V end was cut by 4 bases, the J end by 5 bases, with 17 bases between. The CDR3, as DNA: TGTGCCAGTAGTAGCAGCGATGGATTTACGGAGACCCAGTACTTC. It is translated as CASSSSDGFTETQYF.

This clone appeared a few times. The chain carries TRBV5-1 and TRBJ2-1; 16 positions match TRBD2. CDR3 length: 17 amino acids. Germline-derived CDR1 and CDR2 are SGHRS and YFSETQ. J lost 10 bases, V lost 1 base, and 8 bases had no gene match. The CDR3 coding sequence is TGCGCCAGCAGCTTGAACCCGGGGACTAGCGGGAGGGGAGAGCAGTTCTTC. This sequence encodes CASSLNPGTSGRGEQFF.

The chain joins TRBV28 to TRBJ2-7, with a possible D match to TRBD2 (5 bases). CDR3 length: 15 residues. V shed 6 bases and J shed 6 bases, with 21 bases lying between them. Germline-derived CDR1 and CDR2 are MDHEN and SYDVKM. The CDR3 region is CASREASGIPGEQYF. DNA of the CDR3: TGTGCCAGCAGAGAAGCCTCCGGGATCCCCGGCGAGCAGTACTTC. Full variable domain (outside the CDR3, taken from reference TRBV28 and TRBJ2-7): DVKVTQSSRYLVKRTGEKVFLECVQDMDHENMFWYRQDPGLGLRLIYFSYDVKMKEKGDIPEGYSVSREKKERFSLILESASTNQTSMYLCASREASGIPGEQYFGPGTRLTVT.

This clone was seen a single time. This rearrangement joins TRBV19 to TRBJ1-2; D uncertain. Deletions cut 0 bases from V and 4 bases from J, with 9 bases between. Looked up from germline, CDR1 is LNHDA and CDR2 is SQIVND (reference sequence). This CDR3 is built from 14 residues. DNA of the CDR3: TGTGCCAGTAGTATAGATCATCGTCCCTATGGCTACACCTTC. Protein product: CASSIDHRPYGYTF.

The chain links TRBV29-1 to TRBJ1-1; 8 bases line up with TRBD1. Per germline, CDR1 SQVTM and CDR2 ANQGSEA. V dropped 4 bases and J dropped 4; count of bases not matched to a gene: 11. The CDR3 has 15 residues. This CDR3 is CSVVRGRSGGTEAFF. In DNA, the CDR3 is TGCAGCGTTGTCAGGGGGCGCAGTGGTGGCACTGAAGCTTTCTTT.